Below, 18 T cell receptor beta chains from the same sample are listed, as sequenced in a study of blood T cell repertoires in COVID-19. Assay: immunoSEQ multiplex PCR; the TCRdb copy retains only in-frame clones and omits some. Of some 160,000 clones listed, approximately 91% are singletons. Input material: peripheral blood. The receptors shown here come from a man between 18 and 29 years old with COVID-19, enrolled during active disease.

This chain joins TRBV7-9 and TRBJ2-7, with D possibly being TRBD1 (6 bases). There are 14 residues in the CDR3. Per the germline V gene, CDR1 is SEHNR and CDR2 is FQNEAQ (reference sequence). Trimming took 4 bases from V and 1 from J, leaving 11 bases between them. In nucleotides, the CDR3 is TGTGCCAGCAGCTCCAGGACAGATTCCTACGAGCAGTACTTC. It translates to CASSSRTDSYEQYF.

This chain connects TRBV24-1 to TRBJ2-1; the D is unclear. CDR3 size: 13 residues. The ends were cut back, 1 base at V and 4 bases at J, with 4 bases in the middle. Germline CDR1 reads KGHDR; CDR2 reads SFDVKD. CDR3 region: CATSDFGYNEQFF. CDR3 nucleotide sequence: TGTGCCACCAGTGATTTCGGGTACAATGAGCAGTTCTTC.

The V call is TRBV28, the J call TRBJ1-6; 8 bases are a match to TRBD1. The germline gives CDR1 MDHEN, CDR2 SYDVKM. V shed 2 bases, J shed 9 bases, and the junction held 9 bases outside the gene matches. The CDR3 has 16 residues. The CDR3 DNA sequence: TGTGCCAGCAGTTTAAACAGACCAGGGGGCCGTTCACCCCTCCACTTT. As protein: CASSLNRPGGRSPLHF. Based on the CDR3 plus reference TRBV28 and TRBJ1-6, the full variable domain is DVKVTQSSRYLVKRTGEKVFLECVQDMDHENMFWYRQDPGLGLRLIYFSYDVKMKEKGDIPEGYSVSREKKERFSLILESASTNQTSMYLCASSLNRPGGRSPLHFGNGTRLTVT.

This chain links TRBV11-2 with TRBJ1-2; tentatively, D is TRBD1 (5 bases). CDR1 and CDR2 (germline): SGHAT, FQNNGV. V was pared by 1 base and J by 3 bases, with 12 bases between. The CDR3 loop spans 15 amino acids. The CDR3 DNA reads TGTGCCAGCAGCTTAGGGGCAGGGCCACACTATGGCTACACCTTC. This translates into CASSLGAGPHYGYTF.

The gene calls are TRBV30 and TRBJ1-2; TRBD1 matches at 12 bases. V was clipped by 3 bases and J by 4 bases; unmatched bases: 9. This CDR3 region has 16 residues. Germline CDR1 GTSNPN, CDR2 SVGIG (reference sequence). This chain's CDR3 is CAWSRGQGAHFYGYTF. As DNA, the CDR3 is TGTGCCTGGAGCCGGGGACAGGGGGCCCACTTCTATGGCTACACCTTC.

The genes are TRBV9 and TRBJ2-5, with 7 bases that match TRBD1. From germline, CDR1 is SGDLS and CDR2 YYNGEE. This CDR3 region has 19 residues. The V gene end was trimmed by 3 bases and the J gene end by 4 bases; junction bases not matched to a gene: 21. The CDR3 spells CASSAPRSTGAPFGETQYF. The CDR3 DNA reads as TGTGCCAGCAGCGCCCCCCGGAGTACAGGGGCCCCCTTTGGAGAGACCCAGTACTTC.

The V and J genes are TRBV28 and TRBJ1-6; D is unresolved. CDR1 and CDR2 from the germline V gene are MDHEN and SYDVKM. The CDR3 extends over 18 amino acids. V gave up 3 bases and J gave up 0 bases, with 15 bases separating them. As DNA, the CDR3 is TGTGCCAGCAGTTTTGGAGGTGAAGAGCTCTCCTATAATTCACCCCTCCACTTT. This encodes CASSFGGEELSYNSPLHF.

This clone was observed a single time. The DNA of the CDR3 is TGTGCCAGCAGCGGGGGGACAGGAATCTCCTACGAGCAGTACTTC. It translates to CASSGGTGISYEQYF. The V and J genes are TRBV5-4 and TRBJ2-7, with 8 positions matching TRBD1. The germline V gene encodes CDR1 SGHNT and CDR2 YYREEE (reference sequence). There are 15 residues in the CDR3. V lost 4 bases and J lost 0; bases outside the gene matches: 6.

This rearrangement joins TRBV4-2 to TRBJ2-1; maybe TRBD1 (6 bases). Germline CDR1 LGHNA, CDR2 YNFKEQ. The CDR3 covers 15 residues. V was shortened by 5 bases and J by 5 bases, with 16 bases between the two germline ends. The CDR3 nucleotides are TGTGCCAGCAGCTACCAGGGGTTTGGGAACAATGAGCAGTTCTTC. The encoded protein is CASSYQGFGNNEQFF.

The sample holds one count of this clone. The rearrangement joins TRBV7-9 to TRBJ2-3, with 8 positions matching TRBD2. The germline V gene has CDR1 SEHNR and CDR2 FQNEAQ (reference sequence). V lost 1 base, J lost 4 bases, and 7 bases stayed unmatched. The CDR3 length is 16 residues. The chain's CDR3 is CASSLVAAGAADTQYF. In DNA, the CDR3 is TGTGCCAGCAGCTTAGTTGCAGCGGGAGCCGCAGATACGCAGTATTTT.

This clone was detected a few times. Other DNA sequences in this sample translate to the same CDR3. The chain carries TRBV9 and TRBJ2-1, with a tentative D call TRBD1 (5 bases). Germline loops: CDR1 SGDLS, CDR2 YYNGEE. The CDR3 contains 11 residues. V lost 3 bases to trimming and J lost 7 bases, with 5 bases between them. The CDR3 nucleotides are TGTGCCAGCAGCGCAGGGAATGAGCAGTTCTTC. Amino acids: CASSAGNEQFF.

This rearrangement joins TRBV5-5 to TRBJ2-7; D is perhaps TRBD1 (6 bases). CDR3 length equals 15 residues. Germline-derived CDR1 and CDR2 are SGHKS and YYEKEE (reference sequence). V gave up 5 bases and J gave up 3 bases, with 18 bases separating them. DNA for the CDR3: TGTGCCAGCAGTTGGTACGACAGGCCGATCTACGAGCAGTACTTC. It is translated as CASSWYDRPIYEQYF.

V is TRBV6-5 and J is TRBJ1-1; 9 positions agree with TRBD1. There are 15 residues in the CDR3. Germline values: CDR1 MNHEY, CDR2 SVGAGI. With 7 bases clipped from V and 1 base from J, the junction kept 7 bases outside the gene matches. In DNA form, the CDR3 reads TGTGCCAGCACCCCACAGGGGGCCGGGAACACTGAAGCTTTCTTT. Its protein is CASTPQGAGNTEAFF.

The chain couples TRBV27 to TRBJ2-1, with 7 bases matching TRBD2. V shed 8 bases and J 6 bases; nucleotides not matched to a gene: 10. Germline V gene data show CDR1 as MNHEY and CDR2 as SMNVEV (reference sequence). There are 14 residues in the CDR3. CDR3 amino acids: CASGESGAPNEQFF. CDR3 bases: TGTGCCAGCGGCGAAAGCGGGGCCCCCAATGAGCAGTTCTTC.

This chain uses TRBV20-1 with TRBJ1-1; 7 bases map to TRBD1. Looked up from germline, CDR1 is DFQATT and CDR2 is SNEGSKA (reference sequence). This CDR3 has 11 amino acids. V gave up 6 bases and J gave up 3 bases; unmatched junction bases: 1. For the CDR3, the DNA is TGCAGTGCCAGGGGGGACACTGAAGCTTTCTTT. Encoded protein: CSARGDTEAFF.

V usage is TRBV28 and J usage is TRBJ2-7, with a weak D call TRBD1 (5 bases). Per the germline V gene, CDR1 is MDHEN and CDR2 is SYDVKM. Deletions cut 6 bases from V and 7 bases from J, with 13 bases between. This CDR3 has 12 residues. This chain's CDR3 is CASSTGFGEQYF. CDR3 coding DNA: TGTGCCAGCAGCACAGGATTCGGAGAGCAGTACTTC.

The V call is TRBV4-1, the J call TRBJ2-1; 9 bases line up with TRBD2. V trimming: 5 bases; J trimming: 5 bases; junction bases outside the gene matches: 10. In germline, CDR1 is MGHRA, CDR2 YSYEKL. This CDR3 is built from 16 residues. The CDR3 DNA is TGCGCCAGCAGCATATATGTGGTAGCGGGAGACAATGAGCAGTTCTTC. Protein: CASSIYVVAGDNEQFF.

This clone came up once. The chain couples TRBV28 to TRBJ1-5; 8 bases are shared with TRBD1. Germline lookup yields CDR1 MDHEN and CDR2 SYDVKM. Trimming at V came to 6 bases and at J to 5 bases, leaving 6 bases not matched to a gene. This CDR3 has 14 residues. This CDR3 is CASRPGGLHQPQHF. CDR3 DNA sequence: TGTGCCAGCAGACCAGGGGGCCTTCATCAGCCCCAGCATTTT.